This entry is about one TCR beta chain. Its matching antigen is unknown. The CDR3 spans 16 residues. The V and J ends lost 4 bases and 3 bases, in that order; junction bases with no gene match: 11. Germline values: CDR1 SGHAT, CDR2 FQDESV (reference sequence). The data were taken from a study of OX40 agonist ivuxolimab in advanced cancers. The method was immunoSEQ multiplex PCR; TCRdb's version includes in-frame clones alone and lacks a portion of them. In the table there are some 33,000 clones, approximately 84% of which are singletons. Study-level points and caveats: Fewer expanded clones were found on average in CD4+ than in CD8+ T cells.

V usage is TRBV11-1 and J usage is TRBJ2-7; 8 bases map to TRBD1. The sequence came from an adult with an advanced solid tumor such as melanoma, head and neck, liver or kidney cancer. This material consisted of CD4+ or CD8+ T cells sorted from blood, taken in a trial of the OX40 agonist ivuxolimab. The CDR3 protein is CASSSGQGRSLYEQYF. CDR3 bases: TGTGCCAGCAGCTCCGGACAGGGACGGTCCCTCTACGAGCAGTACTTC.